Detailed here is one TCR beta chain. This sample was included in a study of blood T cell repertoires in COVID-19. TCRdb keeps only in-frame clones here, not all; method: immunoSEQ multiplex PCR. The table shows 250,000 to 350,000 clones, with about four fifths occurring only once. The CDR3 runs 16 residues. Trimming stripped 0 bases from V and 6 bases from J, with 18 bases between. Looked up from germline, CDR1 is SGHTA and CDR2 is FQGNSA. The V and J genes are TRBV7-2 and TRBJ2-7; D possibly corresponds to TRBD2 (7 bases). Sequencing was done on a sample of peripheral blood. The sequence came from a human donor with COVID-19, enrolled during active disease. The donor label of this sample is uncertain. This chain's CDR3 is CASSLAVGGPDLEQYF. In nucleotides, the CDR3 is TGTGCCAGCAGCTTAGCGGTGGGGGGGCCAGACCTCGAGCAGTACTTC.